This TCR beta chain was sequenced for a study of shared clonotypes between healthy human individuals. For the study at large: Each donor's CD8 memory used one plate, CD8 naive two, each CD4 subset three.

Points from the study as a whole: Naive subsets, compared against memory subsets, generally had larger estimated richness values. When naive CD4 clonotypes were compared across a few donors, about 4.8% were shared. Limited genetic and exposure-history diversity came from having few donors.

This CDR3 has 13 residues. The V gene's germline CDR1 is SGHTA and CDR2 FQGTGA. V lost 1 base, J lost 6 bases, and 7 bases lay in between. Repertoires were generated with immunoSEQ multiplex PCR, while TCRdb's copy carries only in-frame clones and drops some. The repertoire includes over 2 million clones, roughly 96% of them detected once, and roughly 0.13% sits in the top ten. Comment on this clone: The antigen is unknown.

What was sequenced was naive CD4+ T cells sorted from blood. The subset denotes: CD45RA+ positively selected. This chain uses TRBV7-3 with TRBJ1-5; D remains unclear. The receptor was isolated from a young man in good health. Here the CDR3 DNA reads TGTGCCAGCAGCTTAAGTCAGCTTCAGCCCCAGCATTTT. This encodes CASSLSQLQPQHF.